What follows describes a single T cell receptor beta chain. The antigen remains unidentified. This record comes from a study of metastatic and nonmetastatic thyroid tumors. Among the patients, none had received any treatment before thyroid surgery. TCRdb re-processed the PCR reads through MiXCR. Of around 15,000 clones listed, around a third are singletons. The study's findings and limits: The reported finding was significantly higher TCR beta diversity in malignant thyroid tumors relative to benign nodules, in blood and tumor.

The source is a male donor with papillary thyroid cancer or a benign thyroid nodule (not recorded which). Some clones in this sample may be carry-over from other donors' samples. The sample comprised tumor tissue.

The CDR3 loop reads CASSETWTGETTQGKLFF. CDR3 nucleotides: TGCGCCAGCAGTGAGACCTGGACAGGAGAGACTACCCAAGGAAAACTGTTTTTT. The V call is TRBV10-1, the J call TRBJ1-4; 7 bases align to TRBD1. V lost 2 bases, J lost 10 bases, and 19 bases stayed unmatched. CDR3 length equals 18 residues. Germline V CDR1 and CDR2: WNHNN, SYGVQD (reference sequence).